The subject of this entry is one T cell receptor (beta chain). Its specificity is not known. This entry is derived from a study of T cells in Graves' hyperthyroidism and ophthalmopathy. Amplification targeted TCR beta CDR3 regions from RNA transcripts. Primed by the HTBI set, a first-round RT-PCR was run on the TCR CDR3. A single record per CDR3 protein comes from TCRdb applying MiXCR to the multiplex PCR reads. Of 300,000 to 400,000 distinct CDR3 sequences listed, over 15% are singletons. Overall study results and limits: Blood shared most expanded thyroid clonotypes above 0.001.

Fresh peripheral blood, approximately 10 ml, yielded the PBMCs. The sequence was obtained from a woman aged 45-59 years with Graves' hyperthyroidism. The material sequenced was blood.

CDR3 coding DNA: TGTGCCAGCAGTGAAGCACAGGGTGGGGATACGCAGTATTTT. Residues: CASSEAQGGDTQYF. The J gene is TRBJ2-3, the V gene TRBV6-1, with a tentative D call TRBD1 (6 bases). Germline V CDR1 and CDR2: MNHNS, SASEGT. The CDR3 consists of 14 residues. V was trimmed by 0 bases and J by 6 bases, leaving 10 bases between them.